Listed here are 16 T cell receptor beta chains from one sample, sequenced in a study of cytomegalovirus exposure and HLA in healthy donors. Using immunoSEQ multiplex PCR, the repertoire was profiled, and TCRdb retains in-frame clones only, with some absent. The table includes tens of thousands of clones, 90% to 95% detected once. The specimen sequenced was PBMCs. The receptor source for this set is a man younger than 35 in good health and CMV-seronegative.

This rearrangement joins TRBV27 to TRBJ1-2; D unresolved. Germline loops: CDR1 MNHEY, CDR2 SMNVEV (reference sequence). The CDR3 loop spans 14 amino acids. V shed 0 bases and J shed 4 bases, with 9 bases lying between them. The CDR3 coding sequence is TGTGCCAGCAGTTTATCCAGGACTGTCTATGGCTACACCTTC. It yields the protein CASSLSRTVYGYTF.

This clone was seen just once. The chain is built from TRBV9 and TRBJ1-1; tentatively, D is TRBD1 (5 bases). Trimming removed 2 bases at V and 3 bases at J, with 14 bases between. The length of the CDR3 is 15 residues. Germline V gene data show CDR1 as SGDLS and CDR2 as YYNGEE. CDR3 region: CASSVVGGEDTEAFF. For the CDR3, the DNA is TGTGCCAGCAGCGTGGTGGGGGGTGAGGACACTGAAGCTTTCTTT.

The genes are TRBV12-5 and TRBJ2-5, with 8 bases lining up with TRBD1. The CDR3 runs to 16 residues. J was trimmed by 0 bases and V by 8 bases; bases with no gene match: 11. Germline CDR1 LGHNT, CDR2 FRNRAP. The CDR3 region has the DNA TGTGCTAGTCAGGGGGCGAGGGTAGGGCACCAAGAGACCCAGTACTTC. Translating it yields CASQGARVGHQETQYF.

The chain joins TRBV6-5 to TRBJ2-5, with 8 bases aligning to TRBD2. After removal of 5 bases from V and 5 bases from J, the junction contained 7 bases not matched to a gene. The CDR3 loop spans 14 amino acids. Germline CDR1 MNHEY, CDR2 SVGAGI. Written as DNA, the CDR3 is TGTGCCAGCAGTCCCGGGGGGGCCTGGGAGACCCAGTACTTC. Translation gives CASSPGGAWETQYF.

The rearrangement uses TRBV28 and TRBJ1-5, with D perhaps TRBD1 (6 bases). The germline V and J ends were trimmed by 3 bases and 4 bases, with 13 bases remaining between them. Germline V gene sequence: CDR1 MDHEN, CDR2 SYDVKM. The CDR3 is made up of 15 amino acids. CDR3 sequence: CASSFQDRRNQPQHF. In DNA form, the CDR3 reads TGTGCCAGCAGTTTTCAGGACAGAAGAAATCAGCCCCAGCATTTT.

The chain couples TRBV18 to TRBJ2-1; TRBD2 might be the D (6 bases). Looked up from germline, CDR1 is KGHSH and CDR2 is LQKENI. V was cut by 3 bases and J by 3 bases, with 21 bases left in between. The CDR3 loop spans 18 amino acids. The CDR3, as DNA: TGTGCCAGCTCACCCTCGGCTAGGCGGGGCCCTCTCTACAATGAGCAGTTCTTC. Translating gives CASSPSARRGPLYNEQFF.

The rearrangement joins TRBV27 to TRBJ1-2, with D perhaps matching TRBD1 (5 bases). Germline V lookup: CDR1 MNHEY, CDR2 SMNVEV (reference sequence). V lost 4 bases and J 0 bases, leaving 9 bases between the germline ends. The length of the CDR3 is 14 residues. The CDR3 loop is CASSSLGANYGYTF. The CDR3 nucleotides read TGTGCCAGCAGTTCATTAGGGGCTAACTATGGCTACACCTTC.

The chain is built from TRBV5-4 and TRBJ1-3, with D possibly matching TRBD1 (5 bases). V gave up 0 bases and J gave up 4 bases, with 11 bases separating them. The CDR3 sequence is 15 residues long. Germline CDR1 is SGHNT and CDR2 is YYREEE (reference sequence). This chain's CDR3 is CASSLDRGGGNTIYF. CDR3 in DNA: TGTGCCAGCAGCTTGGATCGGGGGGGAGGAAACACCATATATTTT.

V and J are TRBV7-2 and TRBJ2-3, with 12 nucleotides matching TRBD2. V was pared by 4 bases and J by 0 bases, with 8 bases of the junction left unmatched. Germline V gene sequence: CDR1 SGHTA, CDR2 FQGNSA. This CDR3 comprises 18 residues. Here the CDR3 reads CASSYYRTSGTSTDTQYF. As DNA, the CDR3 is TGTGCCAGCAGCTATTACAGGACTAGCGGGACTAGCACAGATACGCAGTATTTT.

The chain recombines TRBV27 with TRBJ2-7, with 9 bases fitting TRBD1. The CDR3 covers 14 residues. Germline CDR1 is MNHEY and CDR2 is SMNVEV (reference sequence). Losses at the gene ends were 3 bases for V and 6 bases for J; bases not matched to a gene: 6. The CDR3, as DNA: TGTGCCAGCAGTTTGGGGACAGGGTCGCTCGAGCAGTACTTC. It yields the protein CASSLGTGSLEQYF.

This clone was observed a single time. The V gene is TRBV29-1, the J gene TRBJ1-1; TRBD1 might be the D (6 bases). Germline V gene sequence: CDR1 SQVTM, CDR2 ANQGSEA. The CDR3 consists of 12 residues. V shed 3 bases and J shed 4 bases, with 9 bases lying between them. CDR3 sequence reads: CSVDKGGTEAFF. The CDR3 DNA is TGCAGCGTTGACAAAGGGGGCACTGAAGCTTTCTTT.

The gene calls are TRBV10-3 and TRBJ1-2, with 8 bases matching TRBD1. The CDR3 totals 13 residues. The germline V gene encodes CDR1 ENHRY and CDR2 SYGVKD. With 5 bases clipped from V and 3 bases from J, the junction kept 2 bases outside the gene matches. CDR3 sequence reads: CAISQDRDYGYTF. The CDR3, as DNA: TGTGCCATCAGTCAGGACAGGGACTATGGCTACACCTTC.

The chain carries TRBV27 and TRBJ1-4; D remains unclear. CDR3 length: 14 amino acids. Looked up from germline, CDR1 is MNHEY and CDR2 is SMNVEV (reference sequence). V lost 5 bases to trimming and J lost 5 bases, with 12 bases between them. The CDR3 DNA sequence: TGTGCCAGCAGTATACGGACGGGAAATGAAAAACTGTTTTTT. Its protein product is CASSIRTGNEKLFF.

Of note for this clone: A read error may account for a junction end that differs from germline. The chain employs TRBV7-7 and TRBJ2-1; 7 bases match TRBD1. Per germline, CDR1 SSHAT and CDR2 FNYEAQ (reference sequence). The CDR3 length is 13 residues. The CDR3 DNA sequence: TGTGCTAGCAGCTTGACAGGGAACAATGAGCAGTTCTTC. As protein: CASSLTGNNEQFF.

The chain carries TRBV28 and TRBJ1-2; no clear D. The germline gives CDR1 MDHEN, CDR2 SYDVKM. CDR3 length: 13 residues. Between the trimmed V and J ends, which lost 6 bases and 8 bases, there was a span of 16 bases. The CDR3 region is CASSPARFRGYTF. The CDR3 DNA follows: TGTGCCAGCAGCCCCGCCCGGTTTCGGGGCTACACCTTC.

This rearrangement joins TRBV2 to TRBJ2-5, with no clear D. The germline V gene has CDR1 SNHLY and CDR2 FYNNEI. The CDR3 totals 14 residues. V lost 3 bases and J 2 bases, leaving 10 bases between the germline ends. CDR3 nucleotides: TGTGCCAGCAGTGAGACTCCAAAACAAGAGACCCAGTACTTC. Translated: CASSETPKQETQYF.